This T cell receptor beta chain came from a study of blood T cell repertoires in COVID-19 (dated by TCRdb to 2020 to 2022). With regard to the full study: Samples covering the acute and convalescent phases of COVID-19 were provided by collaborators in the United States, Italy and Spain. The material from the prospective study consisted of cDNA or gDNA derived from T cells, B-cell-depleted T cells, or PBMCs. Deeply sampled blood TCRbeta repertoires from subjects exposed to, actively infected with, or recovered from COVID-19 were included in the dataset. The repertoires were made available in a free public database intended to serve as a resource for research on the immune response to SARS-CoV-2. The samples were drawn from two sources: the first 160 participants of the ongoing ImmuneRACE study, and 1,254 subjects contributed by 6 global collaborators. Nearly every sample came with metadata listing a de-identified subject ID, COVID-19 status, age in years and sex. HLA class I and class II types, where available, came from metadata supplied by the sample provider rather than from assay-based typing.

Comments on this clone: Its antigen is unknown. Base qualities were left out, and no much larger clone turns up one base away.

The CDR3 has 13 amino acids, counting the end cysteine and phenylalanine. The DNA shown is the 39-base CDR3, in frame from base 1. The germline V gene supplies CDR1 SNHLY and CDR2 FYNNEI. V lost 7 bases and J lost 1 base; the stretch between them is 10 bases long. The paper's findings and limits, for the study overall: Clinical and demographic metadata were provided uncurated, with the amount varying by source and participant.

TCRbeta CDR3 regions were amplified from genomic DNA using the immunoSEQ Assay, a bias-controlled multiplex PCR. The paper's data handling went like this. The number of nucleated cells in each sample was estimated by amplification of reference gene primers within the assay. Sequence reads were collapsed and filtered to measure the absolute abundance of every unique TCRbeta CDR3 rearrangement. Productive Simpson clonality was computed per sample as the square root of Simpson's diversity index over productive rearrangements. Entries here come from immuneACCESS through TCRdb and include only in-frame sequences with V and J called. Some clones fail to appear in such tables; in the studies checked, an unresolved V gene covers under half of the shortfall, and the cause of the remainder is unknown. The DNA was the basis for D and trimming; V, J and clone size are from that table. The sample table holds 160,000 or so clones, of which more than 80% were seen once. Approximately 3% of the sample comes from the top ten.

Each collaborating institution followed its own protocols to collect whole blood in K2EDTA tubes. For TCRbeta analysis, collaborator samples were shipped as frozen whole blood, as isolated PBMCs, or as DNA extracted from either sample type. The sequenced sample consisted of peripheral blood. This clonotype originated in a man in his fifties or sixties with acute or convalescent COVID-19. The chain was built from TRBV2 and TRBJ1-1; too little of a D gene remains to name it. The CDR3 region has the sequence CASMIGENTEAFF. The bases are TGTGCCAGCATGATCGGGGAGAACACTGAAGCTTTCTTT.